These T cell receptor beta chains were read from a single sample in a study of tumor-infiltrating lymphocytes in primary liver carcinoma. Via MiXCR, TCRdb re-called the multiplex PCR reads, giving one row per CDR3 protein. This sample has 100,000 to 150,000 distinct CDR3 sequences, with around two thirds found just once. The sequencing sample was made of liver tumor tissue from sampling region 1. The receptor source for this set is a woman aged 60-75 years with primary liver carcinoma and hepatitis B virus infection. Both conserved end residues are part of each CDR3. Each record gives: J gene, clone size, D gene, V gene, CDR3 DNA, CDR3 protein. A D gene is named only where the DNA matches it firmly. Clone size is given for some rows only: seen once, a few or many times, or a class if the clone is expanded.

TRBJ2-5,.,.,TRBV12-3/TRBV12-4,TGCGCCAGCAGGAACCATGAGACCCAGTACTTC,CASRNHETQYF
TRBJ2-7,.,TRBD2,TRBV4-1,TGCGCCAGCAGCCAAGAAGAGGATAGCGGGAGCCGCCGCTCCTACGAGCAGTACTTC,CASSQEEDSGSRRSYEQYF
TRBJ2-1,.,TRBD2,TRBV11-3,TGTGCCAGCAACGTAGGAACTAGCGGGAAGCTTAAGCAGTTCTTC,CASNVGTSGKLKQFF
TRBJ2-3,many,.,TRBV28,TGTGCCAGCAGTTTTAGAGGAAGCGGGTTCACAGATACGCAGTATTTT,CASSFRGSGFTDTQYF
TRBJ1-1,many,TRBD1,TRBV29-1,TGCAGCGTTGCTTGGACAGGCAACACTGAAGCTTTCTTT,CSVAWTGNTEAFF
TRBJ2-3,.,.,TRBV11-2,TGTGCCTGCAGCTTGGGGATTCGAAGGGAAGGCACAGATTCGCAGTATTTT,CACSLGIRREGTDSQYF
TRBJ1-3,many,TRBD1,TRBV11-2,TGTGCCAGCTGTGGGGACAGGGGGTCTGGAAACACCATATATTTT,CASCGDRGSGNTIYF
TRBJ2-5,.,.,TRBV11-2,TGTGCCAGCAGCCGGGGCACCCATGAGACCCAGTACTTC,CASSRGTHETQYF
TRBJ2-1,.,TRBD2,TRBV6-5,TGTGCCAGCAGCCACGGACTAGACTGTAAGCAGTTCTTC,CASSHGLDCKQFF
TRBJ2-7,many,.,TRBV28,TGTGCCAGCAGTTTAGCAGGCCCAAGGGGCGAGCAGTACTTC,CASSLAGPRGEQYF
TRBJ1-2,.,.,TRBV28,TGTGCCAGCAGTTTTCGGAGAGATTCACCGAACTATGGCTACACCTTC,CASSFRRDSPNYGYTF
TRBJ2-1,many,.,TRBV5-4,TGTGCCAGCAGCTTTGTTTCAGCATACAATGAGCAGTTCTTC,CASSFVSAYNEQFF
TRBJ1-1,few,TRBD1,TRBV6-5,TGTGCCAGCAGCCCTCGGACAGGAGGTACTCTCTTT,CASSPRTGGTLF
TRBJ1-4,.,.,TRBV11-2,TGTGCCAGCAGCTTAGATCGGCAGGCCGTAGACTTTTTT,CASSLDRQAVDFF
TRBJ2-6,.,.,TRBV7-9,TGTGTCAGCAGCTTTCGTGACACCACCTCTGGGGCCAACGTCCTGACTTTC,CVSSFRDTTSGANVLTF
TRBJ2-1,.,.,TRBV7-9,TGTGCCAGCAGCTTAGGCGGTGGTGCGGGGGCGTACTACAATGAGCAGTTCTTC,CASSLGGGAGAYYNEQFF
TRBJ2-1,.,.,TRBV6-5,TGTGGCAGCTTTTGGAGGGGCTCCTACAATGAGCAGTTCTTC,CGSFWRGSYNEQFF
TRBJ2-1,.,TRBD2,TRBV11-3,TGCGCCAGCGGCCCAAGAGGGGGACTAGCGGGAACCAATGAGCAGTTCTTC,CASGPRGGLAGTNEQFF
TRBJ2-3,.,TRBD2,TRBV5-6,TGTGCCAGCAGCTGGTGGCCACTAGCGGGAGGAGATACGCAGTATTTT,CASSWWPLAGGDTQYF
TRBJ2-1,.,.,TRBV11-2,TGTACCAGCAGCCTTTCCCCCCATTTAAGAGACAACGAGCAGTTCTTC,CTSSLSPHLRDNEQFF
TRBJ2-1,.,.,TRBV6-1,TGTGCCACCATAGCGCGGGACTCCTACAATGGGCAGTTCTTC,CATIARDSYNGQFF
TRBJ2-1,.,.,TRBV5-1,TGCGCCAACAGCGCGGACGTTTACGACAATGAGCAGTTCTTC,CANSADVYDNEQFF
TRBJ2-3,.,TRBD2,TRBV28,TGTGCCAGCTGTTTGCCGGGGGGGGGCACAGATACGCAGTATTTT,CASCLPGGGTDTQYF
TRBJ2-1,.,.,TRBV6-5,TGTGCCAGCACCCTCCCGACAGGAGGACTCGAGCAGTTCTTC,CASTLPTGGLEQFF
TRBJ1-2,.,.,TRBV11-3,TGTGCCAGCACCTCTGGCCTCCGGGGCCGGGTAACTGATGGCGACACCTTC,CASTSGLRGRVTDGDTF
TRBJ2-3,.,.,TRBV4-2,TGTGCCAGCAGGCAAGTCGGCGGCACAGGTACGCAGTATTTT,CASRQVGGTGTQYF
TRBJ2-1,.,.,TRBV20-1,TGCAGTGCTAGAGACAACCGCGGGCTGAAGGGCAATGAGCAGTTCTTC,CSARDNRGLKGNEQFF
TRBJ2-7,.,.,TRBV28,TGTGCCAGCAGCGGAGCACTAGCAGGAACGGTCAGGGAGCAGTACTTC,CASSGALAGTVREQYF
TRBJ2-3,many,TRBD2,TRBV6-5,TGTGCCAGCAGTGGGACTATTGGGGATACGCAGTATTTT,CASSGTIGDTQYF
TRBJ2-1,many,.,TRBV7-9,TGTGCCAGCAGCTTACTGGGCCTCAGTGAGCAGTTCTTC,CASSLLGLSEQFF
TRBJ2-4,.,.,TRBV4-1,TGCGTCAGCAGCCAACTACTTTTAGCCAAAAACATTCAGTACTTC,CVSSQLLLAKNIQYF
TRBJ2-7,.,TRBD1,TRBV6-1,TGTGCCAACAGGGGAGACCATCGCTACGAGCAGTACTTC,CANRGDHRYEQYF
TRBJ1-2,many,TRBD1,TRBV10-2,TGCGCCAGCACTCCCCTGGACAGGGGGCCCTACACCTTC,CASTPLDRGPYTF
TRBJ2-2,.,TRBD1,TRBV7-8,TGTGCCAGCAGCACCCGGACAGGGCTGGGGGCGGACATCGGGGAGTTGTTTTTT,CASSTRTGLGADIGELFF
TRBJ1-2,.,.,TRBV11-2,TGTGTCAGCAGCTTGGCGGGTTATGGCTACACCTTC,CVSSLAGYGYTF
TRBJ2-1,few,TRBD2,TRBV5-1,TGCGCCAGCAGGGGACAGGGCCAGTCCCCGACTAGCGGGGTATACAATGAGCAGTTCTTC,CASRGQGQSPTSGVYNEQFF
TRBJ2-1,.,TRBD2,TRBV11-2,TGTGCCAGCAGCTTGGGACTAGCGGGAGGGCGGGTCGTGAATGAGCAGTTCTTC,CASSLGLAGGRVVNEQFF
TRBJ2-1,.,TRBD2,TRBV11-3,TGTGCCAGCAACTTCCGACTAGCGGGAGTCGACAATGAGCAGTTCTTC,CASNFRLAGVDNEQFF
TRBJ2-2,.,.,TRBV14,TGTGCCAGCAGCCAAGGGGTAGGGCCCGATTCCGGGGAGCTGTTTTTT,CASSQGVGPDSGELFF
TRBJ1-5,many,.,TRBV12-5,TGTGCTAGTGGTCCCCCTCGGCCCAGTAGGAATCAGCCCCAGCATTTT,CASGPPRPSRNQPQHF